The rows below give T cell receptor beta chains drawn from one sample of a study of vaccination effects on CD4 cells after COVID-19. Their antigen targets remain unknown. Using immunoSEQ multiplex PCR, the repertoire was profiled, and TCRdb retains in-frame clones only, with some absent. The sample contains 30,000 to 40,000 clones, more than 60% of which appear only once. The input for sequencing was CD4+ T cells from PBMCs cultured with SARS-CoV-2 spike peptides, taken before COVID-19 vaccination. Receptors originate from a human donor who received a COVID-19 vaccine. The CDR3 runs from the conserved cysteine through the conserved F or W. The size of a clone is reported for some rows only, either as once, few or many, or as a class for expanded clones.

J gene	V gene	clone size	CDR3 protein
TRBJ1-1	TRBV6-5	.	CASSSPTQGSEAFF
TRBJ2-5	TRBV5-8	.	CASSFYRGETQYF
TRBJ2-3	TRBV29-1	.	CSVERTSTQYF
TRBJ1-4	TRBV6-5	.	CASSQGNRRNEKLFF
TRBJ1-1	TRBV5-4	.	CASSFSQNTEAFF
TRBJ2-1	TRBV6-5	.	CASSRGTVYNEQFF
TRBJ2-3	TRBV2	.	CASSTGPRVDTQYF
TRBJ1-1	TRBV6-5	.	CVSGGRRTEAFF
TRBJ2-7	TRBV28	few	CASGTNPLYEQYF
TRBJ1-4	TRBV18	.	CASSPTVVSGEKLFF
TRBJ1-2	TRBV28	.	CASSLWADYGYTF
TRBJ1-3	TRBV28	.	CASSLSPASGNTIYF
TRBJ2-7	TRBV7-2	.	CASSLGGLAGGSYEQYF
TRBJ1-2	TRBV29-1	.	CSVVLGALGGYTF
TRBJ2-7	TRBV7-8	.	CASSLGQTNTYEQYF
TRBJ1-2	TRBV30	.	CAWKTDRGAGYTF
TRBJ1-1	TRBV18	.	CASSLTENTEAFF
TRBJ1-6	TRBV30	.	CACRASSSYNSPLHF
TRBJ1-1	TRBV5-8	.	CASSFRRNTEAFF
TRBJ1-4	TRBV19	.	CASSWAGNEKLFF
TRBJ1-2	TRBV9	.	CASSTGQGVYGYTF
TRBJ1-1	TRBV6-1	.	CASSEATGGFAAFF
TRBJ1-1	TRBV6-2/TRBV6-3	.	CASSLGTGAWEAFF
TRBJ2-7	TRBV4-3	few	CASSPTGAELYEQYF
TRBJ2-2	TRBV27	.	CASSPLAGGPGGELFF
TRBJ2-4	TRBV27	.	CASRGEVNKNIQYF
TRBJ1-6	TRBV19	few	CASSDSYNSPLHF
TRBJ2-5	TRBV7-9	few	CASSLRGIGQETQYF
TRBJ1-2	TRBV14	few	CASRQTGKDYGYTF
TRBJ2-7	TRBV7-9	few	CASQTTGGGYEQYF
TRBJ2-1	TRBV4-3	.	CASSQDLIGQGYNEQFF
TRBJ1-2	TRBV5-5	few	CASSSMTGNYGYTF
TRBJ2-2	TRBV19	.	CASSSGRVKMGELFF
TRBJ1-6	TRBV4-3	.	CASSLGQLYNSPLHF
TRBJ2-7	TRBV2	.	CATRPSGGISSYEQYF
TRBJ1-2	TRBV5-4	.	CASSYTMAGGYGYTF
TRBJ1-2	TRBV11-2	.	CASTLQGVNYGYTF
TRBJ2-1	TRBV19	.	CASSTPSGSGSRDEQFF
TRBJ2-7	TRBV6-5	.	CASSYPGQGPSEQYF
TRBJ2-1	TRBV19	.	CASSPTTSGRAPNNEQFF
TRBJ1-5	TRBV7-2	.	CASSYLGGEDQPQHF